These 29 T cell receptor beta chains were sequenced from one sample in a study of T cells in Graves' hyperthyroidism and ophthalmopathy. Researchers amplified the TCR beta CDR3 regions from RNA transcripts. First-round RT-PCR with HTBI primers amplified the TCR CDR3 region. TCRdb processed the multiplex PCR reads anew with MiXCR; each CDR3 protein has one entry. The data contain about 250,000 distinct CDR3 sequences, roughly 22% of them singletons. The specimen was blood. The receptors were sampled from a man aged 25 to 40 with Graves' ophthalmopathy.

The rearrangement uses TRBV11-2 and TRBJ2-1, with 8 bases fitting TRBD1. The CDR3 totals 16 residues. Germline V gene sequence: CDR1 SGHAT, CDR2 FQNNGV. V was pared by 5 bases and J by 0 bases, with 6 bases of the junction left unmatched. DNA for the CDR3: TGTGCCAGCAGCCGCCGGGACAGGAGCTCCTACAATGAGCAGTTCTTC. Its translation is CASSRRDRSSYNEQFF.

Only a few counts were recorded for this clonotype. The genes are TRBV28 and TRBJ1-2, with 7 nucleotides matching TRBD1. The germline V gene encodes CDR1 MDHEN and CDR2 SYDVKM. V shed 7 bases and J 6 bases; nucleotides not matched to a gene: 8. The CDR3 is 13 residues long. Here the CDR3 reads CASTNFQGDGYTF. CDR3 DNA sequence: TGTGCCAGCACCAACTTCCAGGGGGATGGCTACACCTTC.

The genes are TRBV2 and TRBJ2-7, with 8 nucleotides matching TRBD2. The junction had 12 bases not matched to a gene; V was cut back by 11 bases and J by 6 bases. CDR3 size: 13 residues. CDR1 and CDR2 (germline): SNHLY, FYNNEI. In DNA, the CDR3 is TGTGCCGGAAGAGGACTAGCTTTAGGCGAGCAGTACTTC. As protein: CAGRGLALGEQYF.

V gene TRBV7-8 combines with J gene TRBJ1-1; tentatively, D is TRBD1 (5 bases). Per germline, CDR1 SGHVS and CDR2 FQNEAQ. V dropped 3 bases and J dropped 4 bases, with 15 bases sitting between them. The CDR3 consists of 15 residues. CDR3 sequence: CASSFIRGPGTEAFF. DNA for the CDR3: TGTGCCAGCAGCTTTATACGGGGCCCGGGCACTGAAGCTTTCTTT.

V usage is TRBV29-1 and J usage is TRBJ2-1; unclear D gene. V lost 3 bases, J lost 3 bases, and 15 bases lay in between. The CDR3 loop spans 15 amino acids. Germline V gene sequence: CDR1 SQVTM, CDR2 ANQGSEA. The CDR3 here is CSVDLWRSHYNEQFF. CDR3 DNA sequence: TGCAGCGTTGACCTCTGGCGGAGTCACTACAATGAGCAGTTCTTC.

This clonotype has more than one count but fewer than ten. J is TRBJ2-1 and V is TRBV9; tentatively, D is TRBD1 or TRBD2 (5 bases each). Trimming shortened V by 5 bases and J by 1 base, and 13 bases separated the two germline ends. The CDR3 contains 15 residues. Per germline, CDR1 SGDLS and CDR2 YYNGEE. The DNA for the CDR3 is TGTGCCAGCAGTGTTGGGGACGGATCCTACAATGAGCAGTTCTTC. Encoded protein: CASSVGDGSYNEQFF.

As for this clonotype: This could be a read error, since a much larger clone is one nucleotide away. V gene TRBV12-3 or TRBV12-4 combines with J gene TRBJ2-1; TRBD2 matches 14 bases. The V segment lost 4 bases and the J segment 7 bases; nucleotides outside the gene matches: 21. The CDR3 is 21 amino acids. DNA of the CDR3: TGTGCCAGCAGTTCCGAACAGACTAGCGGGAGGGCCCTAGGTGGGTGGAATGAGCAGTTCTTC. This sequence encodes CASSSEQTSGRALGGWNEQFF.

This clonotype was observed at least ten times. The V gene is TRBV27, the J gene TRBJ2-7; possible D gene TRBD2, 6 bases. Trimming shortened V by 4 bases and J by 0 bases, and 13 bases separated the two germline ends. CDR3 length: 15 residues. Germline lookup yields CDR1 MNHEY and CDR2 SMNVEV (reference sequence). CDR3 amino acids: CASSSRAGSSYEQYF. For the CDR3, the DNA is TGTGCCAGCAGTTCCCGGGCGGGAAGCTCCTACGAGCAGTACTTC.

In regard to this clonotype: Compared with germline, one end of the junction differs, possibly owing to a read error. This rearrangement joins TRBV12-3 or TRBV12-4 to TRBJ2-7, with D unclear. The CDR3 has 11 residues. The CDR3 is CASSQNYEQDF. The CDR3 nucleotides read TGTGCCAGCAGCCAGAACTACGAGCAGGACTTC.

The J gene is TRBJ1-4, the V gene TRBV10-3; D gene uncertain. Deletions cut 4 bases from V and 7 bases from J, with 13 bases between. The germline gives CDR1 ENHRY, CDR2 SYGVKD. This CDR3 region has 14 residues. This chain's CDR3 is CAISGVSGSEKLFF. The CDR3 nucleotides are TGTGCCATCAGTGGGGTTTCCGGGAGTGAAAAACTGTTTTTT.

This clonotype has just a few counts. The chain couples TRBV19 to TRBJ2-1, with 8 bases that match TRBD2. The CDR3 contains 15 residues. Germline CDR1 reads LNHDA; CDR2 reads SQIVND (reference sequence). Trimming cost V 6 bases and J 8 bases; bases outside gene matches: 12. In DNA form, the CDR3 reads TGTGCCAGTAGCCACTCGCGGGGGGCCAGGGATGAGCAGTTCTTC. It yields the protein CASSHSRGARDEQFF.

The rearrangement uses TRBV6-1 and TRBJ2-1; D remains ambiguous. CDR1 and CDR2 from the germline V gene are MNHNS and SASEGT. The V and J ends lost 1 base and 3 bases respectively, with 13 bases between them. The CDR3 is 16 residues long. The CDR3, as DNA: TGTGCCAGCAGTGAAGAGGGTAGTCCTTTCTACAATGAGCAGTTCTTC. This sequence encodes CASSEEGSPFYNEQFF.

This clonotype was seen ten or more times. The V and J genes are TRBV5-5 and TRBJ2-5; 9 bases match TRBD1. Per the germline V gene, CDR1 is SGHKS and CDR2 is YYEKEE (reference sequence). The CDR3 totals 14 residues. V shed 3 bases, J shed 5 bases, and the junction held 5 bases outside the gene matches. In nucleotides, the CDR3 is TGTGCCAGCAGCTCAACAGGGGGCGCGGAGACCCAGTACTTC. The encoded protein is CASSSTGGAETQYF.

This clonotype was observed a handful of times. V is TRBV27 and J is TRBJ2-7, with 8 positions matching TRBD1. This CDR3 comprises 15 residues. Unmatched junction bases numbered 11, after V lost 6 bases and J lost 4 bases. CDR1 and CDR2 from the germline V gene are MNHEY and SMNVEV (reference sequence). CDR3 protein: CASSLGTGCCYEQYF. The CDR3 region has the DNA TGTGCCAGCAGCTTGGGGACAGGTTGTTGTTACGAGCAGTACTTC.

There are a few counts of this clonotype. The V and J genes are TRBV7-9 and TRBJ2-5; a weak D match, TRBD2 (5 bases). In germline, CDR1 is SEHNR, CDR2 FQNEAQ (reference sequence). This CDR3 spans 16 amino acids. Trimming took off 3 bases at V and 5 bases at J, with 19 bases between the two ends. The DNA of the CDR3 is TGTGCCAGCAGCTTCGCCCTTTTCGGGGTCGGGGAGACCCAGTACTTC. Residues: CASSFALFGVGETQYF.

The chain carries TRBV5-1 and TRBJ2-2; TRBD2 might be the D (6 bases). From germline, CDR1 is SGHRS and CDR2 YFSETQ. V lost 0 bases, J lost 5 bases, and 8 bases lay in between. The CDR3 totals 14 residues. The CDR3 nucleotides read TGCGCCAGCAGCTTGGAAGGAGGGACCGGGGAGCTGTTTTTT. Protein product: CASSLEGGTGELFF.

The sample holds a few counts of this clonotype. The rearrangement uses TRBV2 and TRBJ1-6; possible D gene TRBD1, 6 bases. V lost 5 bases to trimming and J lost 7 bases, with 12 bases between them. This CDR3 is 14 amino acids long. CDR1 and CDR2 from the germline V gene are SNHLY and FYNNEI. DNA for the CDR3: TGTGCCAGCAGTCAAGACAGGCTAAATTCACCCCTCCACTTT. Residues: CASSQDRLNSPLHF.

The chain combines TRBV27 with TRBJ2-1; D gene ambiguous. Germline V gene lookup returns CDR1 MNHEY and CDR2 SMNVEV (reference sequence). The CDR3 is 13 amino acids. Trimming pared 5 bases from V and 4 bases from J, leaving 9 bases between. CDR3 protein: CASSIGRYNEQFF. The CDR3 DNA reads TGTGCCAGCAGTATCGGACGGTACAATGAGCAGTTCTTC.

This clonotype appeared a single time. The chain employs TRBV3-1 and TRBJ2-1, with 10 bases fitting TRBD2. Germline assignment: CDR1 LGHDT and CDR2 YNNKEL (reference sequence). The trim removed 6 bases at V and 9 bases at J, leaving 11 bases unmatched. The CDR3 runs to 15 residues. This chain's CDR3 is CASSALAGAGGEQFF. CDR3 DNA sequence: TGTGCCAGCAGTGCCCTAGCGGGGGCCGGGGGTGAGCAGTTCTTC.

This clonotype showed up just a few times. The genes are TRBV7-9 and TRBJ2-7, with a possible D match to TRBD2 (6 bases). The CDR3 contains 14 residues. Germline V gene data show CDR1 as SEHNR and CDR2 as FQNEAQ (reference sequence). Trimming pared 4 bases from V and 3 bases from J, leaving 13 bases between. The CDR3 is CASSSLRGIYEQYF. The CDR3 DNA reads as TGTGCCAGCAGCTCATTGCGGGGAATCTACGAGCAGTACTTC. The full variable domain, rest sourced from reference TRBV7-9 and TRBJ2-7, is DTGVSQNPRHKITKRGQNVTFRCDPISEHNRLYWYRQTLGQGPEFLTYFQNEAQLEKSRLLSDRFSAERPKGSFSTLEIQRTEQGDSAMYLCASSSLRGIYEQYFGPGTRLTVT.

This clonotype was observed a handful of times. The chain is built from TRBV12-5 and TRBJ2-1; a weak D match, TRBD1 (6 bases). The CDR3 spans 14 residues. V was cut by 6 bases and J by 9 bases, with 18 bases left in between. The V gene's germline CDR1 is LGHNT and CDR2 FRNRAP. The CDR3 region has the DNA TGTGCTAGTGGCCCCGGGACATTCGTGGGTGAGCAGTTCTTC. It codes for CASGPGTFVGEQFF.

The chain recombines TRBV5-1 with TRBJ2-1; the match to TRBD1 covers 8 bases. The CDR3 is 13 residues long. J lost 8 bases, V lost 3 bases, and 4 bases had no gene match. CDR1 is SGHRS and CDR2 is YFSETQ in the germline V gene. The CDR3 protein is CASSWTGMDEQFF. CDR3 in DNA: TGCGCCAGCAGCTGGACAGGGATGGATGAGCAGTTCTTC.

This clonotype has a handful of counts. A much larger clone is a single base away; this may be a read error. The V gene is TRBV3-1, the J gene TRBJ2-7, with D tentatively TRBD2 (6 bases). CDR1 is LGHDT and CDR2 is YNNKEL in the germline V gene (reference sequence). V was clipped by 1 base and J by 3 bases, with 7 bases between them. The CDR3 sequence is 13 residues long. CDR3 residues: CASSQAGVYEQYF. The CDR3 nucleotides are TGTGCCAGCAGCCAAGCGGGAGTCTACGAGCAGTACTTC.

This clonotype was seen more than once but under ten times. The chain uses TRBV3-1 and TRBJ2-7; D unclear. Germline CDR1 and CDR2: LGHDT and YNNKEL (reference sequence). The CDR3 has 13 residues. With 4 bases removed from V and 2 bases from J, the gap between germline ends came to 9 bases. The CDR3 loop is CASSPAETYEQYF. The CDR3 DNA is TGTGCCAGCAGCCCGGCAGAAACCTACGAGCAGTACTTC.

The sample holds many counts of this clonotype. The chain couples TRBV7-8 to TRBJ2-7; D may be TRBD1 or TRBD2 (5 bases each). Trimming left V 4 bases short and J 3 bases short, with 7 bases between. The V gene's germline CDR1 is SGHVS and CDR2 FQNEAQ. The length of the CDR3 is 12 residues. The CDR3 loop is CASSWGSYEQYF. The CDR3 DNA follows: TGTGCCAGCAGCTGGGGGAGCTACGAGCAGTACTTC.

This clonotype was counted many times. The chain has TRBV9 and TRBJ1-1, with TRBD1 matching over 8 bases. This CDR3 is 16 amino acids long. The J segment lost 1 base and the V segment lost 4 bases, leaving 9 bases of the junction unmatched. CDR1 is SGDLS, CDR2 YYNGEE, per germline. The CDR3 region has the DNA TGTGCCAGCAGCCCAGACGTCACAGGGGGGAACACTGAAGCTTTCTTT. It is translated as CASSPDVTGGNTEAFF.

The chain couples TRBV9 to TRBJ1-6, with D possibly being TRBD1 (5 bases). Germline V gene sequence: CDR1 SGDLS, CDR2 YYNGEE. V lost 4 bases, J lost 10 bases, and 18 bases lay in between. The CDR3 extends over 15 amino acids. The CDR3 protein is CASSLEGPGRSPLHF. The CDR3, as DNA: TGTGCCAGCAGCCTCGAAGGGCCGGGGCGGTCACCCCTCCACTTT.

This clonotype was counted at least ten times. The V and J genes are TRBV2 and TRBJ1-6; a possible D gene is TRBD1 (6 bases). The CDR3 is 14 residues long. CDR1 is SNHLY and CDR2 is FYNNEI in the germline V gene. V lost 6 bases and J lost 10, with 16 bases in between. The DNA for the CDR3 is TGTGCCAGCAGATGGGGCAGGGGAGAATCACCCCTCCACTTT. As protein: CASRWGRGESPLHF. The full variable domain, its missing parts supplied by reference TRBV2 and TRBJ1-6, is EPEVTQTPSHQVTQMGQEVILRCVPISNHLYFYWYRQILGQKVEFLVSFYNNEISEKSEIFDDQFSVERPDGSNFTLKIRSTKLEDSAMYFCASRWGRGESPLHFGNGTRLTVT.

This clonotype was seen only once. The chain recombines TRBV20-1 with TRBJ1-2; D possibly corresponds to TRBD1 (5 bases). The CDR3 contains 12 residues. V lost 7 bases, J lost 4 bases, and 13 bases lay in between. Germline-derived CDR1 and CDR2 are DFQATT and SNEGSKA (reference sequence). The CDR3 protein is CSGGGGIYGYTF. The CDR3 DNA reads as TGCAGTGGGGGGGGGGGTATCTATGGCTACACCTTC.